This T cell receptor (beta chain) comes out of a study of blood T cell repertoires in COVID-19. As for the study in general: Samples taken during acute and convalescent COVID-19 were collected in the United States, Italy and Spain. The cDNA or gDNA used as material had been derived from T cells, B-cell-depleted T cells, or PBMCs.

Trimming took 5 bases from V and 2 from J, leaving 15 bases between them. The length of the CDR3 is 15 residues. Germline CDR1 and CDR2: LNHDA and SQIVND (reference sequence). As handled by the study authors: Estimation of nucleated cell counts relied on the amplification of reference gene primers. Using immunoSEQ multiplex PCR, the repertoire was profiled, and TCRdb retains in-frame clones only, with some absent. V, J and clone size are taken as reported in that table, and D and trimming were inferred from the DNA itself. The table includes some 76,000 clones, approximately 81% detected once. This chain links TRBV19 with TRBJ2-5, with D possibly being TRBD1 (6 bases). Sequencing was carried out using peripheral blood. The clonotype originates from a woman aged 55-75 years with acute or convalescent COVID-19. The CDR3 spells CASSPRRGAQETQYF. CDR3 bases: TGTGCCAGTAGTCCCCGCAGGGGAGCGCAAGAGACCCAGTACTTC.